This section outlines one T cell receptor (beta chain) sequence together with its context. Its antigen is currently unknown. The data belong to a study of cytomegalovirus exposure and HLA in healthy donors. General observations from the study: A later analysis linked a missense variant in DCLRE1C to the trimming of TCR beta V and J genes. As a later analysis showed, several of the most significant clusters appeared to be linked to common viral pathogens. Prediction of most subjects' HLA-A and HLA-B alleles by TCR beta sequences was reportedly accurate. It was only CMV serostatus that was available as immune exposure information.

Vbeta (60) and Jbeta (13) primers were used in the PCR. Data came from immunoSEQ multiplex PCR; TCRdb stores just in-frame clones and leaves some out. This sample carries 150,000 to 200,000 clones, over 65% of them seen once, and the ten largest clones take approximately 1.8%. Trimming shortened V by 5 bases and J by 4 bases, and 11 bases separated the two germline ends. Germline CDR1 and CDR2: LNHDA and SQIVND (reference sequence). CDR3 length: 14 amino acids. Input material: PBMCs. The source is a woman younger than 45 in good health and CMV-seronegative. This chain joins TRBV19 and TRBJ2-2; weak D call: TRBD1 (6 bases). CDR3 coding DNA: TGTGCCAGTAGTGCTAACAGGGTCACCGGGGAGCTGTTTTTT. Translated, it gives CASSANRVTGELFF.